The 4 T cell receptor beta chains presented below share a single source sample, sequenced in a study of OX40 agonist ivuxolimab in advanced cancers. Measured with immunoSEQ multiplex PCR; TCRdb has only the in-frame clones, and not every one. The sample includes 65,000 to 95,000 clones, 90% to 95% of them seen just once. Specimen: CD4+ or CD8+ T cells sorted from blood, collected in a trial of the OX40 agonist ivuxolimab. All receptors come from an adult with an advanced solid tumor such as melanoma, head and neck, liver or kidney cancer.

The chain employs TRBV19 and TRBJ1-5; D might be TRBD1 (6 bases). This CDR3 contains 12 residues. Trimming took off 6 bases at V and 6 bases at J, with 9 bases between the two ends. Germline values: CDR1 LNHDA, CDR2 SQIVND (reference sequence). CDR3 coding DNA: TGTGCCAGTAGCCTAGGGGGTCAGCCCCAGCATTTT. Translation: CASSLGGQPQHF.

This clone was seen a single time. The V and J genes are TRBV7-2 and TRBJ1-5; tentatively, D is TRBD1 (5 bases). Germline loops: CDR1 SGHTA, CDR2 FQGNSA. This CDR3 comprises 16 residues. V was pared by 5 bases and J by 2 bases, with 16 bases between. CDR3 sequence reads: CASSPRNSRGNQPQHF. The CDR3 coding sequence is TGTGCCAGCAGCCCCCGCAACAGCAGGGGCAATCAGCCCCAGCATTTT.

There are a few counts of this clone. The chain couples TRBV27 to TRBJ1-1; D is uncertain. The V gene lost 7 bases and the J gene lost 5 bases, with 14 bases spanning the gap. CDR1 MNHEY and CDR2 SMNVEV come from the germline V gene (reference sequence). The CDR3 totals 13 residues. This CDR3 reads CASTRGGRTEAFF. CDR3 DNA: TGTGCCAGCACGCGGGGAGGGCGGACTGAAGCTTTCTTT.

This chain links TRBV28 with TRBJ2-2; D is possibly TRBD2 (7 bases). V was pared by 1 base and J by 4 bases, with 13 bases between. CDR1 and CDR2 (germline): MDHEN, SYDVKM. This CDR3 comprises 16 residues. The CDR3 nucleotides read TGTGCCAGCAGTTTATCGGGGGGCCCCAGCACCGGGGAGCTGTTTTTT. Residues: CASSLSGGPSTGELFF. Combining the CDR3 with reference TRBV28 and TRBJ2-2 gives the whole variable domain DVKVTQSSRYLVKRTGEKVFLECVQDMDHENMFWYRQDPGLGLRLIYFSYDVKMKEKGDIPEGYSVSREKKERFSLILESASTNQTSMYLCASSLSGGPSTGELFFGEGSRLTVL.